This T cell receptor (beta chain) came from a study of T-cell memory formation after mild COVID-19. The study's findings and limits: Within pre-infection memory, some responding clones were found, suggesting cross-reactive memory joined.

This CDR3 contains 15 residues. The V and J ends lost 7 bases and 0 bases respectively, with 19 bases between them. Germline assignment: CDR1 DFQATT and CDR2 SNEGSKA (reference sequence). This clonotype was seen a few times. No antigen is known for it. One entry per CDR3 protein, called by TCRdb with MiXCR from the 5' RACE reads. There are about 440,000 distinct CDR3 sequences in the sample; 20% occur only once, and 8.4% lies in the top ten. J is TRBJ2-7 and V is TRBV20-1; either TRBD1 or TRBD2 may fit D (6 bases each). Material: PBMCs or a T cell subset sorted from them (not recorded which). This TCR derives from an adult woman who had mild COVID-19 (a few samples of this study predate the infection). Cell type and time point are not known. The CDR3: CSEEGGYSSSYEQYF. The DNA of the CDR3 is TGCAGTGAGGAAGGGGGGTACAGTAGCTCCTACGAGCAGTACTTC.